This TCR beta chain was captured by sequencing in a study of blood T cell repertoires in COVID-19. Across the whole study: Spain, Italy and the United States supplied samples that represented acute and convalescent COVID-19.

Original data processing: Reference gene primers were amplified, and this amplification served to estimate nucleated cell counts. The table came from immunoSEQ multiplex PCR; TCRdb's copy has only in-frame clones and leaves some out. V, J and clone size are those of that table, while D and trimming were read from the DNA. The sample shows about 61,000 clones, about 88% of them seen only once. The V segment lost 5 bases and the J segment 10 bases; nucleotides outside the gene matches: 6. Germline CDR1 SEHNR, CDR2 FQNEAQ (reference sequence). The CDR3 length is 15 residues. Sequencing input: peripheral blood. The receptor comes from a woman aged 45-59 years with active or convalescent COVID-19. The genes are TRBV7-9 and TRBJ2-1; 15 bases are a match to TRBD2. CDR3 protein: CASSVPGTSGREQFF. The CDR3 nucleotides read TGTGCCAGCAGCGTGCCCGGGACTAGCGGGAGGGAGCAGTTCTTC.